One TCR beta chain is described in this entry. This specimen comes from a study of T cell changes during pregnancy in multiple sclerosis. The method was immunoSEQ multiplex PCR; TCRdb's version includes in-frame clones alone and lacks a portion of them. The table includes about 130,000 clones, roughly 95% detected once. V lost 4 bases, J lost 2 bases, and 3 bases lay in between. The CDR3 is 12 amino acids. The germline V gene encodes CDR1 GTSNPN and CDR2 SVGIG (reference sequence). This sample comprised peripheral blood, obtained after pregnancy. The sequence came from a female donor with multiple sclerosis, enrolled in a pregnancy study. The chain links TRBV30 to TRBJ1-6; D ambiguous. This CDR3 is CAWTAYNSPLHF. Here the CDR3 DNA reads TGTGCCTGGACAGCCTATAATTCACCCCTCCACTTT.